Listed here are 20 T cell receptor beta chains from one sample, sequenced in a study of blood T cell repertoires in COVID-19. Profiled with immunoSEQ multiplex PCR; TCRdb holds only in-frame clones, not every one. Among fewer than 120,000 clones listed, 70% to 90% were seen once. Source material: peripheral blood. The receptors were sampled from a human donor in a cohort sampled during active COVID-19.

V and J are TRBV7-8 and TRBJ2-7; D is possibly TRBD2 (5 bases). The CDR3 runs 12 residues. Per the germline V gene, CDR1 is SGHVS and CDR2 is FQNEAQ. Deletions cut 5 bases from V and 3 bases from J, with 8 bases between. This CDR3 reads CASSRSGYEQYF. The CDR3 nucleotides read TGTGCCAGCAGCCGAAGCGGCTACGAGCAGTACTTC.

This clone appeared a single time. The J gene is TRBJ2-6, the V gene TRBV5-6, with no clear D. Per germline, CDR1 SGHDT and CDR2 YYEEEE. This CDR3 spans 15 amino acids. The V and J ends lost 3 bases and 0 bases respectively, with 7 bases between them. The CDR3 DNA is TGTGCCAGCAGCTCTAGAATCTCTGGGGCCAACGTCCTGACTTTC. The encoded protein is CASSSRISGANVLTF.

The rearrangement uses TRBV5-1 and TRBJ1-6; D might be TRBD1 (5 bases). In germline, CDR1 is SGHRS, CDR2 YFSETQ. The CDR3 covers 16 residues. V lost 4 bases and J lost 7, with 18 bases in between. CDR3: CASSVSQGTQNSPLHF. Written as DNA, the CDR3 is TGCGCCAGCAGCGTAAGCCAGGGAACACAGAATTCACCCCTCCACTTT.

This clone was found a few times. The rearrangement joins TRBV9 to TRBJ2-1, with 8 bases aligning to TRBD2. This CDR3 is 15 amino acids long. The J segment lost 0 bases and the V segment lost 4 bases, leaving 3 bases of the junction unmatched. Germline CDR1 is SGDLS and CDR2 is YYNGEE. CDR3 DNA sequence: TGTGCCAGCAGCCCAAGCGGGAGCTCCTACAATGAGCAGTTCTTC. Amino acids: CASSPSGSSYNEQFF.

About this clone itself: The junction and the germline gene differ at one end; a read error may be behind it. V is TRBV10-1 and J is TRBJ2-4; 7 bases line up with TRBD2. The CDR3 runs 10 residues. CDR1 WNHNN and CDR2 SYGVQD come from the germline V gene (reference sequence). CDR3 sequence: CANPPDWEGF. For the CDR3, the DNA is TGCGCCAACCCCCCGGACTGGGAGGGCTTC.

The chain combines TRBV6-5 with TRBJ2-1; 9 bases are a match to TRBD1. This CDR3 spans 15 amino acids. The ends lost 5 bases at V and 7 bases at J; junction bases unmatched: 9. Germline CDR1 reads MNHEY; CDR2 reads SVGAGI. CDR3 residues: CASSSTGTGKNEQFF. Written as DNA, the CDR3 is TGTGCCAGCAGTAGTACCGGGACAGGGAAGAATGAGCAGTTCTTC.

V gene TRBV5-6 combines with J gene TRBJ2-3; TRBD2 matches 7 bases. CDR1 and CDR2 from the germline V gene are SGHDT and YYEEEE. This CDR3 contains 15 residues. The V and J ends lost 4 bases and 3 bases, in that order; junction bases with no gene match: 8. The CDR3 protein is CASSPAAGDTDTQYF. The CDR3, as DNA: TGTGCCAGCAGCCCCGCTGCGGGGGATACAGATACGCAGTATTTT.

The rearrangement joins TRBV15 to TRBJ2-4; the match to TRBD2 covers 12 bases. Trimming removed 2 bases from V and 3 bases from J; junction bases left unmatched: 5. Germline CDR1 LNHNV, CDR2 YYDKDF (reference sequence). This CDR3 comprises 17 residues. For the CDR3, the DNA is TGTGCCACCAGCAGAAAACTAGCGGGGGGTATCAAAAACATTCAGTACTTC. This translates into CATSRKLAGGIKNIQYF.

The chain carries TRBV6-5 and TRBJ2-3; possible D gene TRBD2, 6 bases. The germline V gene has CDR1 MNHEY and CDR2 SVGAGI. CDR3 size: 14 residues. Trimming took 5 bases from V and 4 from J, leaving 13 bases between them. In DNA form, the CDR3 reads TGTGCCAGCAGTCGGGGGAGCCCCCCAGATACGCAGTATTTT. This gives the protein CASSRGSPPDTQYF.

J is TRBJ2-1 and V is TRBV4-2; TRBD1 matches 7 bases. Trimming removed 0 bases from V and 9 bases from J; junction bases left unmatched: 14. There are 17 residues in the CDR3. Per germline, CDR1 LGHNA and CDR2 YNFKEQ. This CDR3 reads CASSQDLRTGKMSEQFF. The CDR3 DNA follows: TGTGCCAGCAGCCAAGATCTAAGGACAGGTAAAATGAGTGAGCAGTTCTTC.

The chain combines TRBV11-1 with TRBJ1-2; D gene ambiguous. V lost 1 base, J lost 8 bases, and 11 bases lay in between. This CDR3 has 13 residues. Germline V gene sequence: CDR1 SGHAT, CDR2 FQDESV (reference sequence). CDR3 sequence reads: CASSLEPLGGYTF. Written as DNA, the CDR3 is TGTGCCAGCAGCTTAGAACCGCTAGGAGGCTACACCTTC. The full variable domain, rest sourced from reference TRBV11-1 and TRBJ1-2, is EAEVAQSPRYKITEKSQAVAFWCDPISGHATLYWYRQILGQGPELLVQFQDESVVDDSQLPKDRFSAERLKGVDSTLKIQPAELGDSAMYLCASSLEPLGGYTFGSGTRLTVV.

The rearrangement joins TRBV19 to TRBJ2-6, with 13 bases lining up with TRBD2. V was clipped by 4 bases and J by 2 bases; unmatched bases: 2. This CDR3 has 17 amino acids. Germline V lookup: CDR1 LNHDA, CDR2 SQIVND (reference sequence). The CDR3 loop is CASSTGLAGTGANVLTF. The CDR3 nucleotides are TGTGCCAGTAGTACGGGACTAGCGGGAACTGGGGCCAACGTCCTGACTTTC.

The DNA of the CDR3 is TGTGCCAGCTTCCCACGTGAGGGGGAGACAGATACGCAGTATTTT. This codes for CASFPREGETDTQYF. The chain uses TRBV18 and TRBJ2-3; weak D call: TRBD1 (6 bases). The CDR3 contains 15 residues. Trimming took off 7 bases at V and 3 bases at J, with 17 bases between the two ends. Germline lookup yields CDR1 KGHSH and CDR2 LQKENI.

The CDR3 nucleotides are TGTGCCAGTAGTACCCCGGGACAGGGCAATGGCTACACCTTC. Residues: CASSTPGQGNGYTF. The chain joins TRBV19 to TRBJ1-2; 9 bases match TRBD1. J gave up 6 bases and V 4 bases, and 6 bases lay outside the gene matches. Looked up from germline, CDR1 is LNHDA and CDR2 is SQIVND (reference sequence). The CDR3 runs to 14 residues. The whole variable domain, filled in from reference TRBV19 and TRBJ1-2, reads DGGITQSPKYLFRKEGQNVTLSCEQNLNHDAMYWYRQDPGQGLRLIYYSQIVNDFQKGDIAEGYSVSREKKESFPLTVTSAQKNPTAFYLCASSTPGQGNGYTFGSGTRLTVV.

A single count supports this clone. The chain joins TRBV5-1 to TRBJ2-1, with 8 bases identical to TRBD2. V lost 4 bases to trimming and J lost 12 bases; unmatched junction nucleotides: 15. Germline-derived CDR1 and CDR2 are SGHRS and YFSETQ. This CDR3 is built from 15 residues. CDR3: CASSQGPSSGALQFF. CDR3 bases: TGCGCCAGCAGCCAGGGCCCAAGTAGCGGGGCCCTGCAGTTCTTC.

The table lists this clone with a few counts. The chain recombines TRBV5-1 with TRBJ2-2; D gene unclear. The CDR3 spans 14 residues. CDR1 SGHRS and CDR2 YFSETQ come from the germline V gene. V was pared by 6 bases and J by 1 base, with 10 bases between. Written as DNA, the CDR3 is TGCGCCAGCAAACCTGGCGGGAACACCGGGGAGCTGTTTTTT. It yields the protein CASKPGGNTGELFF. The whole variable domain, filled in from reference TRBV5-1 and TRBJ2-2, reads KAGVTQTPRYLIKTRGQQVTLSCSPISGHRSVSWYQQTPGQGLQFLFEYFSETQRNKGNFPGRFSGRQFSNSRSEMNVSTLELGDSALYLCASKPGGNTGELFFGEGSRLTVL.

The gene calls are TRBV3-1 (or the pseudogene TRBV3-2) and TRBJ1-6; D ambiguous. Trimming removed 5 bases from V and 8 bases from J, with 10 bases in between. From germline, CDR1 is LGHDT and CDR2 YNNKEL (reference sequence). The CDR3 length is 13 residues. The CDR3 nucleotides read TGTGCCAGCAGCGTTTGGCCAGATTCACCCCTCCACTTT. It encodes CASSVWPDSPLHF.

The chain carries TRBV4-2 and TRBJ1-2; perhaps TRBD1 as D (6 bases). Trimming removed 1 base from V and 2 bases from J, with 11 bases in between. The CDR3 sequence is 15 residues long. CDR1 is LGHNA and CDR2 is YNFKEQ in the germline V gene. This chain's CDR3 is CASSQGDRSNYGYTF. The CDR3 nucleotides read TGTGCCAGCAGCCAAGGTGACAGGTCCAACTATGGCTACACCTTC.

The DNA for the CDR3 is TGTGCCAGCAGCTTAGCGTTTACAGGGGAGACCCAGTACTTC. Translated, it gives CASSLAFTGETQYF. The chain links TRBV7-8 to TRBJ2-5, with a possible D match to TRBD1 (6 bases). From germline, CDR1 is SGHVS and CDR2 FQNEAQ. The V end lost 0 bases, the J end lost 5 bases, and 10 bases lay between the germline ends. The CDR3 consists of 14 residues.

This chain uses TRBV5-6 with TRBJ1-5; perhaps TRBD1 as D (5 bases). V was pared by 0 bases and J by 0 bases, with 7 bases between. Germline CDR1 is SGHDT and CDR2 is YYEEEE. This CDR3 spans 15 amino acids. CDR3 amino acids: CASSLGQNSNQPQHF. In DNA, the CDR3 is TGTGCCAGCAGCTTGGGACAGAATAGCAATCAGCCCCAGCATTTT. Complete variable domain (other parts from reference TRBV5-6 and TRBJ1-5): DAGVTQSPTHLIKTRGQQVTLRCSPKSGHDTVSWYQQALGQGPQFIFQYYEEEERQRGNFPDRFSGHQFPNYSSELNVNALLLGDSALYLCASSLGQNSNQPQHFGDGTRLSIL.